This T cell receptor beta chain emerged from a study of blood T cell repertoires in COVID-19. Whole-study context: Whether acute or convalescent, the COVID-19 samples came from the United States, Italy and Spain. The analysed material was cDNA or gDNA that came from T cells, B-cell-depleted T cells, or PBMCs.

The V end lost 3 bases, the J end lost 4 bases, and 10 bases lay between the germline ends. The CDR3 covers 14 residues. CDR1 and CDR2 from the germline V gene are MDHEN and SYDVKM. Study processing details: The authors estimated nucleated cell counts from reference gene primer amplification. Clones were sequenced by immunoSEQ multiplex PCR, and TCRdb holds only the in-frame ones, with some missing. The V and J calls and clone size were taken over from that table, and D and trimming were inferred from the DNA. This sample has 90,000 to 120,000 clones, with about nine tenths found just once. The source is a man in his fifties or sixties with active or convalescent COVID-19. The V and J genes are TRBV28 and TRBJ1-5, with unresolved D. Sequenced: peripheral blood. CDR3 loop: CASSLYRTNQPQHF. CDR3 nucleotide sequence: TGTGCCAGCAGTTTGTACAGAACTAATCAGCCCCAGCATTTT.